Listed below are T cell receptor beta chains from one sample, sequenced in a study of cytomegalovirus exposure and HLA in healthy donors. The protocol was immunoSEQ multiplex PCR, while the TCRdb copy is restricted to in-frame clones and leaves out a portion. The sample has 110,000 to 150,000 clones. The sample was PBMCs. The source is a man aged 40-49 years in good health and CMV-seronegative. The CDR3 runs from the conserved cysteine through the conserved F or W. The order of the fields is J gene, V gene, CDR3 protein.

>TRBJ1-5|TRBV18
CASSPGEGYQPQHF
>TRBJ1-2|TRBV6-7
CASSSDRGNYGYTF
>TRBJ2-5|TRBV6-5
CASSSWGQMIETQYF
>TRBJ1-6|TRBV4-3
CASSRLTGADSPLHF
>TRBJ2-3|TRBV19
CASSMWGGRSDTQYF
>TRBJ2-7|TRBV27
CASSPAYEQYF
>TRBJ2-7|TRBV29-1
CGAKGTADSYEQYF
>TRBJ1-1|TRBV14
CASSPLSGTWTGNTMNTEAFF
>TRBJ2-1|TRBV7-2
CASSFKTKSGTYNEQFF
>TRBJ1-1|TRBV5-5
CASSWGGTEGTEAFF
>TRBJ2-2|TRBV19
CATGQGFSTGELFF
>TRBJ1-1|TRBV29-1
CSVGQGGGTEAFF
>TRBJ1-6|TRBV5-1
CASSLQQGASNSPLHF
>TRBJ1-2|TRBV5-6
CASSPDRRTYGYTF
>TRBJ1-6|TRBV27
CASSSVTGAHYNSPLHF
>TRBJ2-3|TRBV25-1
CASSAGQGADTQYF
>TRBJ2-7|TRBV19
CASSIAGESSYEQYF
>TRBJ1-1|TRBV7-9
CASSFTSNTEAFF
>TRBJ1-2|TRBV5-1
CASSTGHSYGYTF
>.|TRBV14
CASSQVYEQYF
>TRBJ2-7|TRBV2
CASSEARRVTHEQYF
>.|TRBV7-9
CASSLDGTGGYEQYF
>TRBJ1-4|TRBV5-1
CASSPAGSRDEKLFF
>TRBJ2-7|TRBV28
CASSGGRGGYEQYF
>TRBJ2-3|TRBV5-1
CASSNTGTPDTQYF
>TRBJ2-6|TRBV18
CASSPGVGEGSGANVLTF
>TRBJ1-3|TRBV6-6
CASSDRELNTIYF
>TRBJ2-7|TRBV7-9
CTSSSTGEQYF
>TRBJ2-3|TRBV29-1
CSVAGQEFSTDTQYF
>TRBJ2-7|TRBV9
CASSVGEYEQYF
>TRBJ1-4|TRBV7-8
CASSLDRTGGGTTNEKLFF
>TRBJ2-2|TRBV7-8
CASSLIATNTGELFF
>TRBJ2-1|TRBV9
CASSGGDRFFTYNEQFF
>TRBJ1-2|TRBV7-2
CASSLEAGPREGYTF
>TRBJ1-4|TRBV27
CASSPRQLTNEKLFF
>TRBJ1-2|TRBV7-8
CASSQEEENPGTF
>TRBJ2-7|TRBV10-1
CASSEDWGTYEQYF
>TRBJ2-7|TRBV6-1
CASSAGLSEQYF
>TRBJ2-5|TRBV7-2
CASSLLETQYF
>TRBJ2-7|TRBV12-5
CASGTGTGNSYEQYF
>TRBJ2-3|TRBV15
CATSRERGGTDTQYF
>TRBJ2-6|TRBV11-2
CASKLSGANVLTF
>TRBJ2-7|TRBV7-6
CASSLGAGTANYEQYF
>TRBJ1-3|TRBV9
CASSVVAGSGNTIYF
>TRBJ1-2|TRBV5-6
CASSRGTGGPYYGYTF
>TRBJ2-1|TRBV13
CASSGRTGELGNEQFF
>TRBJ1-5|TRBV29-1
CSVEEPTGGKPQHF
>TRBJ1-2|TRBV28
CASTGTGRNGYTF
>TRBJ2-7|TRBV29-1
CSVEDGTAYEQYF
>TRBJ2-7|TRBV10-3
CAISVGGQGGWDEQYF
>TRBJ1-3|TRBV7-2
CASSHPRGAVILSGNTIYF
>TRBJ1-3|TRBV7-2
CASSQQGYVSGNTIYF